This TCR beta chain was captured in a study of shared clonotypes between healthy human individuals. Assay used: immunoSEQ multiplex PCR; TCRdb lists only in-frame clones, some missing. The repertoire includes roughly 2.6 million clones, 90% to 95% of them detected once, and over 0.12% sits in the top ten. All donors were Caucasian adults living in Nashville, Tennessee. This CDR3 is built from 17 residues. The V gene's germline CDR1 is PRHDT and CDR2 FYEKMQ (reference sequence). Trimming cost V 5 bases and J 0 bases; bases outside gene matches: 4. The V call is TRBV13, the J call TRBJ2-3, with 14 positions matching TRBD2. The sequencing sample was made of naive CD4+ T cells sorted from blood. Sample subset: CD45RA+ positively selected. This receptor was identified in a young man in good health. The CDR3 nucleotides read TGTGCCAGCAGCCCACGACTAGCGGGAGGGAGCACAGATACGCAGTATTTT. Protein sequence: CASSPRLAGGSTDTQYF.